What follows are 26 T cell receptor beta chains derived from one specimen sequenced in a study of molecular identifiers for immune sequencing clone quantification (dated by TCRdb to about 2018). Libraries were made using PCR. Sequenced on a NextSeq 500. TCRdb itself trimmed the public reads at Q25 with fastp, ran MiXCR and retained productive beta chains. Here each entry gathers all rows of one CDR3 protein and keeps the most common genes and DNA. Here the sample has more than 450,000 distinct CDR3 sequences; about a quarter occur a single time. The top ten constitute 0.7% to 0.9% of the sample. Sequenced sample: naive CD8+ T cells from blood, with Jurkat cell RNA spiked in. The label giving this sample's cell subset or site can be read as: FACS-sorted CD8+CD4-CCR7+CD45RA+ naive T cells. The receptor source for this set is a human donor in good health. Some libraries in this study had Jurkat cell RNA spiked in.

This clonotype showed up many times. This sequence joins TRBV9 and TRBJ2-3, with D unresolved. The V end was cut by 0 bases, the J end by 6 bases, with 20 bases between. This CDR3 has 17 amino acids. Germline lookup yields CDR1 SGDLS and CDR2 YYNGEE. CDR3 DNA sequence: TGTGCCAGCAGCGTAGAAGAGACGGATGGAGCTACCGATACGCAGTATTTT. Its translation: CASSVEETDGATDTQYF.

This clonotype was found a few times. The V and J genes are TRBV29-1 and TRBJ2-3; D not resolved. The V and J ends lost 7 bases and 9 bases respectively, with 17 bases between them. CDR3 size: 12 residues. Germline lookup yields CDR1 SQVTM and CDR2 ANQGSEA. Here the CDR3 DNA reads TGCAGCGCTGTGTGGTCGGACGGCACGCAGTATTTT. Amino acid sequence: CSAVWSDGTQYF.

The sample holds a few counts of this clonotype. The chain is built from TRBV27 and TRBJ2-3; perhaps TRBD2 as D (6 bases). Germline V gives CDR1 MNHEY, CDR2 SMNVEV (reference sequence). There are 17 residues in the CDR3. V was trimmed by 3 bases and J by 3 bases, leaving 19 bases between them. This CDR3 reads CASSFLPRRAGTDTQYF. CDR3 bases: TGTGCCAGCAGTTTCCTCCCCCGGCGGGCGGGGACAGATACGCAGTATTTT.

The chain links TRBV20-1 to TRBJ2-5; TRBD2 aligns across 10 bases. The V gene's germline CDR1 is DFQATT and CDR2 SNEGSKA (reference sequence). This CDR3 is built from 14 residues. V gave up 3 bases and J gave up 5 bases; unmatched junction bases: 6. The CDR3 sequence: CSASALAGVETQYF. The CDR3 bases are TGCAGTGCTAGTGCTCTAGCGGGAGTGGAGACCCAGTACTTC.

This clonotype was detected many times. This CDR3 is CSVVSEALNTEAFF. In DNA form, the CDR3 reads TGCAGCGTTGTTTCTGAGGCTTTGAACACTGAAGCTTTCTTT. The chain joins TRBV29-1 to TRBJ1-1; D uncertain. V lost 4 bases and J lost 0, with 12 bases in between. Germline CDR1 is SQVTM and CDR2 is ANQGSEA. CDR3 length equals 14 residues.

In this sample, this clonotype turned up many times. V and J are TRBV12-3 or TRBV12-4 and TRBJ2-5, with 11 nucleotides matching TRBD2. Losses at the gene ends were 4 bases for V and 4 bases for J; bases not matched to a gene: 11. This CDR3 has 17 amino acids. The CDR3 DNA reads as TGTGCCAGCAGTTCGCACCCGGTAGCGGGAGGGCGAGAGACCCAGTACTTC. This codes for CASSSHPVAGGRETQYF.

This clonotype has ten or more counts. The genes are TRBV5-5 and TRBJ2-7, with D tentatively TRBD1 or TRBD2 (5 bases each). The CDR3 covers 15 residues. The germline CDR1 and CDR2 sequences are SGHKS and YYEKEE (reference sequence). Trimming cost V 0 bases and J 0 bases, with 10 bases left between them. In DNA form, the CDR3 reads TGTGCCAGCAGCTTGGTCGCAGGGAGCTCCTACGAGCAGTACTTC. Protein: CASSLVAGSSYEQYF.

This clonotype was observed a few times. This chain links TRBV4-3 with TRBJ2-3; 7 positions agree with TRBD1. The germline V gene has CDR1 LGHNA and CDR2 YSLEER. The CDR3 extends over 15 amino acids. V lost 2 bases to trimming and J lost 0 bases; unmatched junction nucleotides: 2. CDR3 sequence (DNA): TGCGCCAGCAGCCAAAGGGGGCCTAGCACAGATACGCAGTATTTT. Translated: CASSQRGPSTDTQYF.

Regarding this clonotype: The germline gene is not matched at one end of the junction; a read error may be the cause. The genes are TRBV19 and TRBJ2-3, with 10 bases that match TRBD2. The CDR3 runs 19 residues. The germline V gene has CDR1 LNHDA and CDR2 SQIVND (reference sequence). This CDR3 is CASSGPGTSVSGGADTRYF. DNA for the CDR3: TGTGCCAGTAGTGGCCCCGGGACTAGCGTGTCAGGGGGTGCAGATACGCGGTATTTT.

This clonotype was seen more than once but under ten times. The rearrangement links TRBV9 to TRBJ2-2; D not certain. Per the germline V gene, CDR1 is SGDLS and CDR2 is YYNGEE. Trimming shortened V by 3 bases and J by 1 base, and 13 bases separated the two germline ends. CDR3 length: 16 residues. In nucleotides, the CDR3 is TGTGCCAGCAGCGCCACCCGGACCGAGAACACCGGGGAGCTGTTTTTT. Translating it yields CASSATRTENTGELFF. Variable domain in full (rest from reference TRBV9 and TRBJ2-2): DSGVTQTPKHLITATGQRVTLRCSPRSGDLSVYWYQQSLDQGLQFLIQYYNGEERAKGNILERFSAQQFPDLHSELNLSSLELGDSALYFCASSATRTENTGELFFGEGSRLTVL.

The V call is TRBV6-2 or TRBV6-3, the J call TRBJ2-7; the D gene is possibly TRBD1 (5 bases). The CDR3 runs 14 residues. Germline V gives CDR1 MNHEY, CDR2 SVGEGT. V was shortened by 6 bases and J by 3 bases, with 15 bases between the two germline ends. CDR3 region: CASSVAGPYYEQYF. The DNA of the CDR3 is TGTGCCAGCAGCGTCGCAGGGCCTTACTACGAGCAGTACTTC.

The genes are TRBV7-2 and TRBJ2-7; D possibly matches TRBD1 or TRBD2 (5 bases each). Between the trimmed V and J ends, which lost 1 base and 4 bases, there was a span of 11 bases. The CDR3 is 14 amino acids. The germline gives CDR1 SGHTA, CDR2 FQGNSA. The CDR3 DNA follows: TGTGCCAGCAGCTTAGGGTACAGGAGGTACGAGCAGTACTTC. Residues: CASSLGYRRYEQYF.

This clonotype was seen repeatedly, ten times or more. The chain couples TRBV7-9 to TRBJ1-1, with D possibly being TRBD1 (5 bases). The ends were cut back, 1 base at V and 0 bases at J, with 12 bases in the middle. CDR3 size: 16 residues. CDR1 and CDR2 from the germline V gene are SEHNR and FQNEAQ (reference sequence). CDR3 DNA sequence: TGTGCCAGCAGCTTAGTGGGGGGTCAGATGAACACTGAAGCTTTCTTT. It encodes CASSLVGGQMNTEAFF. Full variable domain (missing parts from reference TRBV7-9 and TRBJ1-1): DTGVSQNPRHKITKRGQNVTFRCDPISEHNRLYWYRQTLGQGPEFLTYFQNEAQLEKSRLLSDRFSAERPKGSFSTLEIQRTEQGDSAMYLCASSLVGGQMNTEAFFGQGTRLTVV.

Remarks on this clonotype: The junction does not match germline at one end; this may be a read error. The chain uses TRBV6-2 or TRBV6-3 and TRBJ2-7; 9 positions agree with TRBD1. CDR3 size: 15 residues. The germline V gene has CDR1 MNHEY and CDR2 SVGEGT. CDR3 bases: TGTGACAGCAGTACCACCCGACAGGGGGCCTACGAGCAGTACTTC. Translating it yields CDSSTTRQGAYEQYF.

The V call is TRBV27, the J call TRBJ1-1, with D perhaps TRBD1 (5 bases). Trimming shortened V by 3 bases and J by 8 bases, and 10 bases separated the two germline ends. The germline gives CDR1 MNHEY, CDR2 SMNVEV (reference sequence). The CDR3 is 12 amino acids. The CDR3 region is CASSFSGGEAFF. The DNA for the CDR3 is TGTGCCAGCAGTTTCTCTGGGGGGGAAGCTTTCTTT.

DNA of the CDR3: TGTGCCAGTAGTGTCCGGGACAGGGGGCAAAACACCGGGGAGCTGTTTTTT. Translating gives CASSVRDRGQNTGELFF. The chain couples TRBV19 to TRBJ2-2; the match to TRBD1 covers 12 bases. J was trimmed by 2 bases and V by 5 bases; bases with no gene match: 6. Per the germline V gene, CDR1 is LNHDA and CDR2 is SQIVND (reference sequence). CDR3 length: 17 residues.

A word on this clonotype: Being one base from a much bigger clone, this may be a read error. The rearrangement uses TRBV29-1 and TRBJ2-3; D may be TRBD2 (6 bases). The germline CDR1 and CDR2 sequences are SQVTM and ANQGSEA. The CDR3 has 14 residues. Trimming removed 6 bases from V and 9 bases from J, with 22 bases in between. The CDR3 loop is CSVPPAGRGGTQYF. The CDR3 DNA follows: TGCAGCGTCCCCCCCGCCGGACGGGGAGGAACGCAGTATTTT.

The chain combines TRBV10-1 with TRBJ2-7; D is possibly TRBD2 (5 bases). Germline CDR1 reads WNHNN; CDR2 reads SYGVQD (reference sequence). CDR3 length equals 16 residues. Trimming pared 2 bases from V and 5 bases from J, leaving 19 bases between. The chain's CDR3 is CASSERPGFGAHEQYF. The CDR3 DNA sequence: TGCGCCAGCAGTGAGCGACCGGGGTTTGGAGCGCACGAGCAGTACTTC.

This chain uses TRBV9 with TRBJ1-2; TRBD1 matches 12 bases. Trimming cost V 3 bases and J 2 bases; bases outside gene matches: 8. The CDR3 is 17 residues long. Per the germline V gene, CDR1 is SGDLS and CDR2 is YYNGEE. The CDR3 DNA sequence: TGTGCCAGCAGCGACAAATATGGGACAGGGGGCAACTATGGCTACACCTTC. Translated, it gives CASSDKYGTGGNYGYTF.

As concerns this clonotype: This may stem from a read error, because a much larger clone lies one nucleotide away. The chain's CDR3 is CASSLLATGGRDTQYF. The DNA of the CDR3 is TGTGCCAGCAGTTTATTAGCGACTGGCGGCCGAGATACGCAGTATTTT. This chain links TRBV28 with TRBJ2-3; weak D call: TRBD2 (5 bases). Trimming cost V 1 base and J 5 bases, with 16 bases left between them. This CDR3 has 16 residues. In germline, CDR1 is MDHEN, CDR2 SYDVKM.

Concerning this clonotype: This sequence may be a read error, since a much larger clone differs from it by one base. This chain links TRBV7-9 with TRBJ1-3; D is unclear. The germline V gene has CDR1 SEHNR and CDR2 FQNEAQ (reference sequence). The CDR3 spans 16 residues. Trimming removed 5 bases from V and 2 bases from J, with 16 bases in between. The CDR3 reads CASSPVVRSAGNTIYF. CDR3 DNA: TGTGCCAGCAGCCCGGTCGTGCGGTCCGCTGGAAACACCATATATTTT.

V usage is TRBV5-1 and J usage is TRBJ2-7, with 8 bases that match TRBD1. The CDR3 length is 15 residues. With 3 bases clipped from V and 5 bases from J, the junction kept 10 bases outside the gene matches. Germline V gene sequence: CDR1 SGHRS, CDR2 YFSETQ. In DNA form, the CDR3 reads TGCGCCAGCAGCTGGACGATTGCAGGGGGCAACGAGCAGTACTTC. This gives the protein CASSWTIAGGNEQYF.

V and J are TRBV11-2 and TRBJ2-1; possibly TRBD2 for D (6 bases). This CDR3 spans 15 amino acids. Trimming shortened V by 5 bases and J by 3 bases, and 14 bases separated the two germline ends. Germline V gives CDR1 SGHAT, CDR2 FQNNGV. In DNA, the CDR3 is TGTGCCAGCAGCACCACGGGACTTGACTACAATGAGCAGTTCTTC. Amino acids: CASSTTGLDYNEQFF.

The table lists this clonotype with a few counts. This chain connects TRBV12-5 to TRBJ2-3, with 9 bases aligning to TRBD1. The CDR3 is made up of 16 amino acids. Unmatched junction bases numbered 5, after V lost 2 bases and J lost 2 bases. Germline V gene lookup returns CDR1 LGHNT and CDR2 FRNRAP. The CDR3 spells CASGLRGTGSTDTQYF. DNA of the CDR3: TGTGCTAGTGGTTTGAGAGGGACAGGGTCCACAGATACGCAGTATTTT.

This clonotype came up a few times. The V gene is TRBV3-2, the J gene TRBJ1-4. TRBV3-2 is a listed pseudogene. CDR3 length: 15 amino acids. CDR3 bases: TGTGCCAGCAGCCAAGATCACATAATAAGGGAAAAACTGTTTTTT. It is translated as CASSQDHIIREKLFF.

This clonotype was observed a few times. V usage is TRBV11-3 and J usage is TRBJ2-5; possible D gene TRBD1, 6 bases. V was shortened by 3 bases and J by 6 bases, with 14 bases between the two germline ends. Germline assignment: CDR1 SGHNT and CDR2 YENEEA. CDR3 size: 14 residues. The CDR3 sequence is CASSFQGPSQTQYF. CDR3 nucleotides: TGTGCCAGCAGCTTTCAGGGGCCCTCGCAGACCCAGTACTTC.